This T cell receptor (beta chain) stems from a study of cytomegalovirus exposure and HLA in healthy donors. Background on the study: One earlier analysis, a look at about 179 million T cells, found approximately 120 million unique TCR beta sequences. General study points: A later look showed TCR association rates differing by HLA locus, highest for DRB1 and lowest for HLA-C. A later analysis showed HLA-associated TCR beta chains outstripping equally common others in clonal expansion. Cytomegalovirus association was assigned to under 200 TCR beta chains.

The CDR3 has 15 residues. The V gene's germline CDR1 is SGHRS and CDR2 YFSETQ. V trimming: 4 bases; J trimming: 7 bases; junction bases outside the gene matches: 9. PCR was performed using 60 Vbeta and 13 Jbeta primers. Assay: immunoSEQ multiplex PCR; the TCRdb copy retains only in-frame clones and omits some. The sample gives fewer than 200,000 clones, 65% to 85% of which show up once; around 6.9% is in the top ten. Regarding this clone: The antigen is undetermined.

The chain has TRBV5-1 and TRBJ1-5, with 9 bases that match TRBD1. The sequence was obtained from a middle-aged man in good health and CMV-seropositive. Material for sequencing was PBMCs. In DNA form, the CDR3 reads TGCGCCAGCAGCCATGGACAGGGGCAGGGGCAGCCCCAGCATTTT. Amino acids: CASSHGQGQGQPQHF.